The source of this T cell receptor beta chain is a study of Ad26.COV2.S vaccination and SARS-CoV-2 variants. In the study overall: The authors gave Ad26.COV2.S intramuscularly, either once or twice 56 days apart. Whole-study results and caveats: People who got the vaccine or the placebo had similar non-spike TCR breadth. Total T cell responses were possibly underestimated by TCR breadth and depth analyses.

Clones were read by immunoSEQ multiplex PCR, and TCRdb kept only the in-frame ones, dropping some. The sample records 440,000 or so clones, 90% being singletons. Sample treatment: around 19 received Ad26.COV2.S at low or high dose, single or two shots; about 5 received placebo; per-sample allocation not given. At day 63 after the first vaccine or placebo injection, samples were drawn. Immunization relied on an Ad26 vector, which expressed Wuhan-strain SARS-CoV-2 spike. With respect to this clone: Its target is unknown.

The V gene end was trimmed by 8 bases and the J gene end by 9 bases; junction bases not matched to a gene: 7. Germline lookup yields CDR1 WSHSY and CDR2 SAAADI. The length of the CDR3 is 13 residues. The rearrangement joins TRBV10-2 to TRBJ1-6; the match to TRBD1 covers 7 bases. The sequencing used peripheral blood, collected in a trial of Ad26.COV2.S vaccine versus placebo. This clonotype originated in a person between 18 and 59 years old who received the Ad26.COV2.S COVID-19 vaccine or a placebo. CDR3 region: CASLPDRASPLHF. The CDR3 DNA reads TGCGCCAGCCTCCCCGACAGGGCTTCACCCCTCCACTTT.